This passage covers 11 T cell receptor beta chains from one sample sequenced in a study of shared clonotypes between healthy human individuals. Terminally differentiated effector memory CD45RA+ cells were excluded by CCR7 positive selection of CD45RO-negative cells. Libraries were prepared by immunoSEQ multiplex PCR; TCRdb keeps only in-frame clonotypes and omits some of them. The table has about 750,000 clones, around 93% seen once. Sequencing used naive CD8+ T cells sorted from blood. These receptors were collected from a young man in good health.

The gene calls are TRBV6-5 and TRBJ2-5; possibly TRBD1 or TRBD2 for D (5 bases each). Trimming took off 6 bases at V and 4 bases at J, with 15 bases between the two ends. CDR3 length equals 14 residues. Germline V gene sequence: CDR1 MNHEY, CDR2 SVGAGI. For the CDR3, the DNA is TGTGCCAGCAGATATTTGAGGGGAATAGAGACCCAGTACTTC. This translates into CASRYLRGIETQYF.

The rearrangement joins TRBV6-1 to TRBJ2-5, with TRBD1 identical over 8 bases. Germline V CDR1 and CDR2: MNHNS, SASEGT. After removal of 4 bases from V and 2 bases from J, the junction contained 9 bases not matched to a gene. The CDR3 is 16 residues long. Here the CDR3 reads CASSGSRQGRQETQYF. CDR3 nucleotide sequence: TGTGCCAGCAGTGGATCTCGACAGGGGCGGCAAGAGACCCAGTACTTC.

This clone was seen a few times. The J gene is TRBJ1-2, the V gene TRBV4-1; D unclear. Germline V gives CDR1 MGHRA, CDR2 YSYEKL. The CDR3 has 15 residues. V was clipped by 1 base and J by 7 bases, with 16 bases between them. CDR3 DNA: TGCGCCAGCAGCCAAGGGCAACTCCACATGGGTGGCTACACCTTC. This translates into CASSQGQLHMGGYTF.

V and J are TRBV15 and TRBJ2-5, with D possibly TRBD2 on 6 matching bases. This CDR3 comprises 17 residues. V was shortened by 1 base and J by 5 bases, with 20 bases between the two germline ends. The germline gives CDR1 LNHNV, CDR2 YYDKDF (reference sequence). The CDR3 DNA sequence: TGTGCCACCAGCAGAGCCGATTCGCAGGGAGGAGTCGAGACCCAGTACTTC. It codes for CATSRADSQGGVETQYF.

The V and J genes are TRBV11-3 and TRBJ2-7; D is uncertain. The CDR3 has 13 residues. Germline lookup yields CDR1 SGHNT and CDR2 YENEEA. V dropped 3 bases and J dropped 1 base, with 7 bases sitting between them. This CDR3 is CASSFGVSYEQYF. The DNA for the CDR3 is TGTGCCAGCAGCTTTGGGGTATCCTACGAGCAGTACTTC.

J is TRBJ2-5 and V is TRBV9; 9 nucleotides match TRBD2. V shed 1 base and J 5 bases; nucleotides not matched to a gene: 3. Germline V gene lookup returns CDR1 SGDLS and CDR2 YYNGEE. The CDR3 loop spans 14 amino acids. CDR3 coding DNA: TGTGCCAGCAGCGTACGGGCGGGAGGGGAGACCCAGTACTTC. It encodes CASSVRAGGETQYF.

This clone was detected ten times or more. Other DNA sequences in this sample translate to the same CDR3. The genes are TRBV10-2 and TRBJ1-5, with unresolved D. V was clipped by 0 bases and J by 0 bases, with 9 bases between them. Germline lookup yields CDR1 WSHSY and CDR2 SAAADI. The CDR3 consists of 16 residues. CDR3: CASSESPGNSNQPQHF. CDR3 sequence (DNA): TGCGCCAGCAGTGAGTCGCCCGGGAATAGCAATCAGCCCCAGCATTTT.

The chain is built from TRBV7-9 and TRBJ2-1; the D gene is possibly TRBD2 (6 bases). Germline V gene sequence: CDR1 SEHNR, CDR2 FQNEAQ (reference sequence). Trimming took off 5 bases at V and 0 bases at J, with 14 bases between the two ends. This CDR3 has 16 amino acids. The CDR3 nucleotides read TGTGCCAGCAGCCCTCGACTAGTGAGCTCCTACAATGAGCAGTTCTTC. It yields the protein CASSPRLVSSYNEQFF.

In its sample, this clone was seen a few times. J is TRBJ2-2 and V is TRBV5-3; TRBD1 aligns across 7 bases. TRBV5-3 is an ORF, with its function uncertain. V shed 4 bases and J 0 bases; nucleotides not matched to a gene: 9. The length of the CDR3 is 17 residues. The CDR3 DNA sequence: TGTGCCAGAAGCCCCGGGACAGACTCTCCGAACACCGGGGAGCTGTTTTTT. Its protein product is CARSPGTDSPNTGELFF.

This chain uses TRBV23-1 with TRBJ2-1, with D unclear. TRBV23-1 is sorted into the ORF group, with uncertain function. V dropped 4 bases and J dropped 1 base, with 11 bases sitting between them. The CDR3 spans 15 residues. CDR3: CASSLWSISYNEQFF. In DNA, the CDR3 is TGCGCCAGCAGTCTCTGGTCCATATCCTACAATGAGCAGTTCTTC.

This clone has a handful of counts. A much larger clone is a single base away; this may be a read error. The same CDR3 also results from other DNA sequences found in this sample. The rearrangement links TRBV2 to TRBJ2-1; no clear D gene. This CDR3 is built from 10 residues. Between the trimmed V and J ends, which lost 6 bases and 6 bases, there was a span of 3 bases. Germline loops: CDR1 SNHLY, CDR2 FYNNEI. The CDR3 DNA reads TGTGCCAGCAGAGGCAATGAGCAGTTCTTC. Translation gives CASRGNEQFF. The whole variable domain, filled in from reference TRBV2 and TRBJ2-1, reads EPEVTQTPSHQVTQMGQEVILRCVPISNHLYFYWYRQILGQKVEFLVSFYNNEISEKSEIFDDQFSVERPDGSNFTLKIRSTKLEDSAMYFCASRGNEQFFGPGTRLTVL.